This T cell receptor (beta chain) was captured by sequencing in a study of sequential checkpoint blockade in melanoma. Clones were sequenced by immunoSEQ multiplex PCR, and TCRdb holds only the in-frame ones, with some missing. The sample has about 21,000 clones, about 82% seen once. Germline-derived CDR1 and CDR2 are MNHNS and SASEGT. V lost 2 bases, J lost 4 bases, and 6 bases stayed unmatched. The CDR3 sequence is 17 residues long. This sample's treatment: randomized to nivolumab then ipilimumab (arm A) or the reverse (arm B). No patient had prior DNA-damaging chemotherapy. The TCR was taken from a human donor with melanoma. The material was CD8+ T cells sorted from blood (inferred from file names), obtained from a patient given nivolumab and ipilimumab in sequence. The chain is built from TRBV6-1 and TRBJ2-1; 12 bases fit TRBD2. The CDR3 coding sequence is TGTGCCAGCAGTGAACATGCTAGCGGGGGGGGGTACAATGAGCAGTTCTTC. Translating it yields CASSEHASGGGYNEQFF.